This entry is about one T cell receptor beta chain. Its recognized antigen is unknown. No much larger clone exists at a distance of one base, and base qualities are not known. In total, 500 to 700 healthy bone marrow donors made up the cohort. At the time of sampling, all cohort members were nominally healthy, though unrecorded immune exposures were likely present. The donor was CMV seronegative and belonged to the group of several hundred seronegative cohort members. A peripheral blood sample was collected from each donor, and TCR beta sequencing was performed on peripheral blood mononuclear cells. The Qiagen DNeasy Blood Extraction Kit was used to extract genomic DNA from the blood cell samples. These data originate in a study of cytomegalovirus exposure and HLA in healthy donors (dated by TCRdb to about 2017). Regarding the study in general: According to an earlier analysis of 587 of the donors, about 179 million T cells yielded over 100 million unique TCR beta sequences and 276 Gb of sequence data. Roughly 300 gigabases of sequencing data and approximately 84 million unique TCR sequences were included in an early release covering roughly 600 HLA-typed donors. Of the approximately 400 genotyped donors, 65% to 90% fell in the genetic ancestry cluster associated with self-reported Caucasian donors. The study aimed to test whether signatures of past pathogen exposure could be identified by cataloging public T cell receptors. The study used immunosequencing to profile the T cell repertoires of about 670 subjects and linked those repertoires to cytomegalovirus serostatus. Along with the roughly 670-subject first cohort, a separate validation cohort of roughly 110 different subjects was used. To predict cytomegalovirus infection status, the study brought together high-throughput TCR immunosequencing, statistical association of individual TCRs with disease status, and machine learning. To study patterns of TCR occurrence, a later analysis re-analyzed previously published TCR beta repertoires from several hundred donors and added high-resolution HLA genotyping. Rather than using new phenotypic data, the later analysis identified candidate immune exposures from TCR beta sequences and from how often those sequences occurred across donors. An earlier analysis of a few hundred of the donors applied high-throughput TCR beta sequencing to assess whether each TCR beta V gene segment acted as functional or pseudogenic. Donor age, sex, ethnicity and CMV serostatus were compiled together with the repertoire data. A later genetic analysis used genome-wide SNP genotypes for about 55% of the 666 donors, treating that subset as a discovery cohort. Every repertoire in the discovery cohort had been generated on one and the same sequencing platform. HLA typing covered class I and class II loci at four-digit resolution. Typing coverage varied by locus: about 629-640 donors for A, B, C, DRB1 and DQB1; more than 500 for DQA1; approximately 610 for DPA1; some 470 for DPB1. A few DR-DQ haplotypes were treated as single units for association and clustering because of strong linkage in the cohort. Among 300 to 500 genotyped donors of the cohort, an average of roughly 230,000 unique TCR beta nucleotide sequences was sequenced per donor, of which about 18% were non-productive.

To prepare the library, the immunoSEQ multiplex PCR assay was applied. The multiplex PCR relied on a mix of 60 forward primers for TCR Vbeta segments and 13 reverse primers for TCR Jbeta segments. The CDR3 region of rearranged TCR beta genes was amplified from genomic DNA by a multiplex PCR assay. Amplified TCR beta libraries were sequenced as 87-base-pair reads on the Illumina HiSeq System. Per the original workflow: A later analysis counted about 80 million unique TCR beta chains across the 670 or so repertoires, and some 11 million of these chains were shared by at least two donors. Raw reads were error-corrected and collapsed into unique sequences with a nearest-neighbor algorithm that merged closely related sequences to remove PCR and sequencing errors. V, D and J gene segments were assigned by aligning CDR3 sequences to IMGT reference sequences. Each retained sequence needed at least a six-nucleotide match to both a V gene segment and a J gene segment. A rearrangement counted as productive if the CDR3 had no stop codons and remained in frame with V and J, and every other rearrangement counted as non-productive. CDR3 was defined according to IMGT convention as the region running from the second conserved V-encoded cysteine to the conserved J-encoded phenylalanine. In an earlier analysis of more than 550 of the donors, sequences lacking an unambiguous match to a single V gene segment were excluded. In an earlier analysis of about 590 of the donors, a V segment was called functional when productive rearrangements were above 56.7%, and segregating when the standard deviation between donors exceeded 5%. To diagnose cytomegalovirus status from the catalog of TCR beta chain sequences, a statistical classification framework was built. V and J gene assignment, in a later analysis, came from comparing TCR nucleotide sequences with IMGT/GENE-DB human TR gene sequences. In a later analysis, CDR3 sequences and most-parsimonious VDJ recombination scenarios were assigned using the TCRdist pipeline. A later analysis defined each TCR beta chain by its CDR3 amino acid sequence plus V-gene family, and excluded reads lacking a unique V-gene family. As a way to deal with suspected cross-contamination and a sequencing artifact, a later analysis dropped hundreds of nucleotide sequences that were highly shared and had low generation probability. For each public chain, a later analysis derived a clonal expansion index from normalized ranks of inferred template counts within each repertoire. Generation probabilities in a later analysis came from a VDJ recombination model fitted to out-of-frame rearrangements, and those results were checked against IGoR. In a later analysis, hypergeometric tests were used to score TCR-TCR, TCR-HLA and TCR-CMV co-occurrence, with a repertoire-size bias correction applied to TCR pairs. False discovery rates were estimated in a later analysis by permuting HLA or CMV assignments 20 times. A later analysis grouped co-occurring TCRs with DBSCAN, adding TCRdist sequence similarity when clustering within HLA-allele-positive subsets. Co-occurrence clustering excluded repertoires with fewer than 30,000 or more than 120,000 public chains, plus five with anomalous nucleotide sharing. Here the immuneACCESS table is served through TCRdb, limited to in-frame sequences with V and J called. Missing clones are a known gap in these copies; in checked studies unresolved V genes cover under half, and the rest lacks a known reason. The V and J calls and clone size come from that table; D and trimming were worked out from the DNA. The sample data list 130,000 or so clones, and around 79% of these were observed just once. The ten largest clones capture 6% to 8% of the sample.

Overall study outcomes, separate from this receptor: An earlier analysis of 587 of the donors showed that most TCR beta V segments appeared in productive rearrangements either about 87% or about 30% of the time, which broadly matched IMGT annotations. In vitro tests confirmed that a few of the cytomegalovirus-associated TCR beta chains recognize cytomegalovirus antigens. A cluster of highly shared sequence variants was judged likely to be a technical artifact of the sequencing pipeline. According to a later genetic analysis, donors in an Asian-associated ancestry cluster had fewer N-insertions in productive TCRs than the approximately 670-donor mean. Sequencing depth was assumed to be roughly uniform across donors in the presence/absence analyses, though that assumption may not hold. The only immune exposure information available for the cohort was CMV serostatus. The study listed 170 or so TCR beta chains as associated with cytomegalovirus. A further reported finding was that TCR beta sequences accurately predicted the HLA-A and HLA-B alleles for most subjects in the first cohort. While some public TCRs were present in many individuals, most TCR sequences turned up only very rarely across donors. Because counts were too low, roughly 17 rarely observed V segments, including chromosome 9 orphons, were left out of the earlier analysis of over 550 of the donors. At a false discovery rate of 0.05, a later analysis linked some 18,000 TCR beta sequences to specific HLA alleles. Because HLA typing was missing for some donors at each locus, association tests included only the typed subset. An association between a missense DCLRE1C variant and V-gene and J-gene trimming of TCR beta chains was found in a later genetic analysis and replicated in an independent cohort. Strong co-occurrence of HLA alleles, especially DR and DQ, made assigning TCR associations to individual alleles difficult. The authors suggested that the approach could potentially be extended to other disease states and immunological phenotypes. Correlated functional status among segregating V segments might be attributable to linkage disequilibrium, but an unknown experimental factor could not be ruled out. According to a later analysis, parvovirus B19, influenza, CMV and Epstein-Barr virus appeared linked to several top co-occurrence clusters. In this cohort, only TCR beta chains were sequenced, and detectable features were limited by the absence of alpha or paired-chain data. In a later analysis, most CMV-associated TCR beta chains were found to appear HLA-restricted, with HLA associations seemingly driven largely by CMV exposure. The classifier was reported to diagnose cytomegalovirus status with high specificity and sensitivity in both the original and validation cohorts. In a later analysis, HLA-associated TCR beta chains were found to be more clonally expanded and to have lower generation probabilities than equally common non-associated chains. A later analysis found that TCR association rates varied across HLA loci, with DRB1 alleles showing the most associated TCRs and HLA-C alleles the fewest.

The TCR was taken from a woman between 35 and 50 years old in good health and CMV-seronegative. What was sequenced was PBMCs.

The CDR3 sequence is CASSLATGGNTIYF. The nucleotides read TGTGCCAGCTCATTGGCGACAGGCGGAAACACCATATATTTT. The rearranged segments are TRBV18 and TRBJ1-3; the D gene is possibly TRBD1, with 6 bases matching. V is shortened by 5 bases, J by 4 bases, and the region joining them spans 12 bases. Looking up the germline V gene yields CDR1 KGHSH and CDR2 LQKENI. The CDR3 sequence holds 14 residues, the cysteine and phenylalanine included. Left in the record is the CDR3 DNA by itself, 42 bases read in frame from the first base.